The clone carrying this TCR beta chain was counted a few times. This specimen belongs to a study of cytotoxic CD8 clonotypes in ibrutinib-treated CLL. Study in general: Of a cohort that held around 11 relapsed/refractory and roughly 14 treatment-naive patients, some 17 were IGHV unmutated. Mean per-sample yields comprised about 250,000 productive templates and tens of thousands of productive rearrangements. Among responders, around 24 were partial and 2 complete; after median about 72 months, roughly 15 stayed remitted and 12 progressed.

Per the germline V gene, CDR1 is LGHNA and CDR2 is YSLEER. V lost 3 bases and J 6 bases, leaving 14 bases between the germline ends. The CDR3 has 15 residues. Sequencing was performed with immunoSEQ multiplex PCR; in TCRdb, only in-frame clones are kept and a portion is missing. This sample has around 250,000 clones; 70% occur once, and the top ten carry 15%. The sequencing here drew on PBMCs, taken after 24 months of ibrutinib treatment. The chain combines TRBV4-3 with TRBJ2-2; no reliable D call. The clonotype was recovered from a human donor with chronic lymphocytic leukemia. The chain's CDR3 is CASSQTPFAPGELFF. The DNA for the CDR3 is TGCGCCAGCAGCCAGACCCCTTTTGCTCCCGGGGAGCTGTTTTTT.